These T cell receptor beta chains were read from a single sample in a study of blood T cell repertoires in COVID-19. Some clones are missing from TCRdb's copy, which holds only in-frame ones; the method was immunoSEQ multiplex PCR. The table records more than 200,000 clones, around four fifths of them present only once. Sequencing was carried out using peripheral blood. Receptor source: a woman in her fifties or sixties with acute or convalescent COVID-19. The CDR3 runs from the conserved cysteine through the conserved F or W. The order of the fields is clone size, V gene, J gene, CDR3 protein. A row's size may be missing; if present it is once, few, many or a size class.

-	TRBV10-1	TRBJ1-2	CASRGGGGGGYTF
-	TRBV25-1	TRBJ2-3	CASSDGGSATDTQYF
-	TRBV6-5	TRBJ2-7	CASSPPGRVSYEQYF
-	TRBV7-9	TRBJ2-5	CASSLYRGGSETQYF
few	TRBV4-2	TRBJ2-7	CASSQDLAGSYEQYF
-	TRBV5-1	TRBJ2-7	CASSLSSDRGAEQYF
-	TRBV25-1	TRBJ2-1	CATRTGGRNEQFF
-	TRBV6-5	TRBJ2-7	CASSWTPGQGPYEQYF
-	TRBV30	TRBJ2-5	CAWSRENQETQYF
-	TRBV27	TRBJ2-3	CASSLRGLGADTQYF
-	TRBV6-5	TRBJ1-1	CAPRGVGTEAFF